This T cell receptor beta chain was observed in a study of blood T cell repertoires in COVID-19. In the study overall: Sources were T cells, B-cell-depleted T cells, or PBMCs; the material itself was cDNA or gDNA.

The trim removed 4 bases at V and 4 bases at J, leaving 6 bases unmatched. CDR3 length: 15 amino acids. Germline CDR1 reads SGHRS; CDR2 reads YFSETQ. Per the authors' pipeline: From reference gene primer amplification, estimates of nucleated cell counts were derived. TCRdb's table, derived via immunoSEQ multiplex PCR, lists solely in-frame clones and lacks some. Clonal size and the V and J genes are those of that table, whereas D and trimming came from the DNA. The table includes approximately 390,000 clones, more than 75% detected once. Patients of the Seattle cohort, enrolled during active infection, were followed longitudinally.

The receptor comes from a woman aged 55-70 years with COVID-19, enrolled during active disease. Specimen: peripheral blood. This chain connects TRBV5-1 to TRBJ1-2; 11 bases match TRBD1. CDR3 bases: TGCGCCAGCAGCCCGGGACAGGGGGGCTCCTATGGCTACACCTTC. This sequence encodes CASSPGQGGSYGYTF.